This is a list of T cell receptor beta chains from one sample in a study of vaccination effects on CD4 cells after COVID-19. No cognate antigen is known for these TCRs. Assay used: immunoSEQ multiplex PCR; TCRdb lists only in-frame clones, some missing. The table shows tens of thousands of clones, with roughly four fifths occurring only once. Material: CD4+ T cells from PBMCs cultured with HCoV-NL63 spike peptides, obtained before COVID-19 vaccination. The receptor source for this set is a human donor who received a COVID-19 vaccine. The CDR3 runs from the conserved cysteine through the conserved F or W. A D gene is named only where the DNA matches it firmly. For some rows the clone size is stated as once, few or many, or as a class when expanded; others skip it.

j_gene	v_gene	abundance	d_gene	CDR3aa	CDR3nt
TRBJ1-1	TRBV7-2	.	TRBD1	CASSLQGARTEAFF	TGTGCCAGCAGCTTACAGGGGGCAAGGACTGAAGCTTTCTTT
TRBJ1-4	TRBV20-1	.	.	CSASGKRLNNEKLFF	TGCAGTGCTAGTGGGAAGAGGCTAAATAATGAAAAACTGTTTTTT
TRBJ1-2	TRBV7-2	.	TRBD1	CASSFLTGGYGYTF	TGTGCCAGCAGCTTTTTAACAGGGGGCTATGGCTACACCTTC
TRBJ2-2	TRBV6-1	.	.	CASSEWHGAVNTGELFF	TGTGCCAGCAGTGAATGGCATGGGGCCGTGAACACCGGGGAGCTGTTTTTT
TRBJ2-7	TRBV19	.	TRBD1	CASSIGTGVYEQYF	TGTGCCAGTAGTATTGGGACAGGGGTGTACGAGCAGTACTTC
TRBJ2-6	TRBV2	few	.	CASSETRTASSGANVLTF	TGTGCCAGCAGTGAAACCCGGACAGCAAGCTCTGGGGCCAACGTCCTGACTTTC
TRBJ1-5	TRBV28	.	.	CASSLLARVNQPQHF	TGTGCCAGCAGTTTATTGGCCAGGGTCAATCAGCCCCAGCATTTT
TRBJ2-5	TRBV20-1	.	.	CSARQETQYF	TGCAGTGCTAGACAAGAGACCCAGTACTTC
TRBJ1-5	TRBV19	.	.	CASSIRDQPQHF	TGTGCCAGTAGTATCAGAGATCAGCCCCAGCATTTT
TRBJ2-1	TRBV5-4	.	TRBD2	CASSLQASGRNEQFF	TGTGCCAGCAGCTTGCAGGCTAGCGGGAGAAATGAGCAGTTCTTC
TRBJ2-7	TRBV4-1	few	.	CASSQAPGFAESSYEQYF	TGCGCCAGCAGCCAAGCTCCCGGGTTTGCGGAGAGCTCCTACGAGCAGTACTTC
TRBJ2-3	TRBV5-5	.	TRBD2	CASSLHLGLPPRPQYF	TGTGCCAGCAGCCTACATTTGGGACTACCCCCTCGGCCGCAGTATTTT
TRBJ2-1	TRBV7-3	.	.	CASSRNQGGEQFF	TGTGCCAGCAGCAGAAATCAGGGCGGTGAGCAGTTCTTC
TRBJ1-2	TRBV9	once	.	CASSLEGPPDYGYTF	TGTGCCAGCAGCTTAGAAGGGCCCCCGGACTATGGCTACACCTTC
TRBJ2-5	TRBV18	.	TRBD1	CASSPQGAGETQYF	TGTGCCAGCTCACCACAGGGGGCTGGTGAGACCCAGTACTTC
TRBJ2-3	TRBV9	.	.	CASSVGGGPVDTQYF	TGTGCCAGCAGCGTAGGGGGAGGCCCTGTGGATACGCAGTATTTT
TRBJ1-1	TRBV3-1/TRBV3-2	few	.	CASSKRWGRFNMNTEAFF	TGTGCCAGCAGCAAAAGGTGGGGACGATTTAACATGAACACTGAAGCTTTCTTT
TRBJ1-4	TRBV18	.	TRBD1	CASSLSGTGLIKLFF	TGTGCCAGCTCTCTCTCCGGGACAGGCCTGATCAAACTGTTTTTT
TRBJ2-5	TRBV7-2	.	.	CASSLGGSMETQYF	TGTGCCAGCAGCTTAGGCGGCAGTATGGAGACCCAGTACTTC
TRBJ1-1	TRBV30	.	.	CAWSVARTFPGNTEAFF	TGTGCCTGGAGTGTAGCCAGGACCTTCCCTGGGAACACTGAAGCTTTCTTT
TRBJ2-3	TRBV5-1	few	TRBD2	CASSVTSGPQGTQYF	TGCGCCAGCAGCGTGACTAGCGGTCCACAGGGTACGCAGTATTTT
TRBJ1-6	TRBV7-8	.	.	CASSPDERSYNSPLHF	TGTGCCAGCAGCCCCGACGAGCGCTCCTATAATTCACCCCTCCACTTT
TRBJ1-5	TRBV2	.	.	CASSRGAAGRQPQHF	TGTGCCAGCAGCCGCGGGGCGGCCGGGCGGCAGCCCCAGCATTTT
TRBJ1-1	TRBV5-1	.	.	CASSLALGRNTEAFF	TGCGCCAGCAGCTTGGCCTTGGGACGAAACACTGAAGCTTTCTTT
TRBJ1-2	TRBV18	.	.	CASSPRDSQSEGYTF	TGTGCCAGCTCACCACGGGACTCTCAATCCGAAGGCTACACCTTC
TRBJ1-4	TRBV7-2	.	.	CASSLSTNEKLFF	TGTGCCAGCAGCTTATCTACTAATGAAAAACTGTTTTTT
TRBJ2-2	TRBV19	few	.	CASSIGWGSSPLFF	TGTGCCAGTAGTATCGGGTGGGGCAGTTCCCCGCTGTTTTTT
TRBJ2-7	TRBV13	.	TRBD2	CASSPRTSGEKSSSYEQYF	TGTGCCAGCAGCCCAAGGACTAGCGGGGAGAAGTCAAGCTCCTACGAGCAGTACTTC
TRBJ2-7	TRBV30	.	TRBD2	CAWSVRSRTLAGGPYEQYF	TGTGCCTGGAGTGTACGTTCAAGAACATTAGCGGGGGGGCCCTACGAGCAGTACTTC
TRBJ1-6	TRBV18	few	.	CASSPRAENSPLHF	TGTGCCAGCTCACCACGGGCGGAAAATTCACCCCTCCACTTT
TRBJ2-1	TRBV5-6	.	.	CASSLGRVGYNEQFF	TGTGCCAGCAGCTTAGGCAGGGTGGGATACAATGAGCAGTTCTTC
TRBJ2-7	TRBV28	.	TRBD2	CASSPGVAGKTSYEQYF	TGTGCCAGCAGCCCGGGGGTAGCGGGAAAAACTTCCTACGAGCAGTACTTC
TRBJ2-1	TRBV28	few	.	CASSGYNEQFF	TGTGCCAGCAGTGGGTACAATGAGCAGTTCTTC
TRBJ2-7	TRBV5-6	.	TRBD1	CASSKGQGVTYEQYF	TGTGCCAGCAGCAAGGGACAGGGGGTAACGTACGAGCAGTACTTC
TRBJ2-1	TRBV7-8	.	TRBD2	CASSLLAGAASSYNEQFF	TGTGCCAGCAGCTTACTAGCGGGGGCGGCTTCCTCCTACAATGAGCAGTTCTTC
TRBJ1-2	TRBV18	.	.	CASSDNNYGYTF	TGTGCCAGCTCAGACAATAACTATGGCTACACCTTC
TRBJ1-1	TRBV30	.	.	CAWSRSNTEAFF	TGTGCCTGGAGCCGGTCGAACACTGAAGCTTTCTTT
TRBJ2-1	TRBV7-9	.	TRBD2	CASSLRSGGAYNEQFF	TGTGCCAGCAGCTTACGAAGCGGGGGGGCGTACAATGAGCAGTTCTTC
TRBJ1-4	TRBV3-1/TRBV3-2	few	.	CASSQQGSDEKLFF	TGTGCCAGCAGCCAACAGGGGTCGGATGAAAAACTGTTTTTT
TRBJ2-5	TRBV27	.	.	CASGQGHRETQYF	TGTGCCAGCGGTCAGGGACATAGAGAGACCCAGTACTTC
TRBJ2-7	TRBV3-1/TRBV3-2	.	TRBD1	CASSRQGTYEQYF	TGTGCCAGCAGCCGACAGGGGACCTACGAGCAGTACTTC
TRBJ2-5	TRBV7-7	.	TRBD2	CASSANGRQETQYF	TGTGCTAGCAGCGCGAACGGGAGGCAAGAGACCCAGTACTTC
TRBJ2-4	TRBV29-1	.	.	CSVGEGENIQYF	TGCAGCGTTGGAGAGGGGGAAAACATTCAGTACTTC
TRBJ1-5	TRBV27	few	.	CASSLSGTVPSPQHF	TGTGCCAGCAGTTTATCGGGTACGGTTCCGAGTCCCCAGCATTTT
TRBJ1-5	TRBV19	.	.	CASRQGNQPQHF	TGTGCCAGCCGACAGGGCAATCAGCCCCAGCATTTT